This T cell receptor (beta chain) was sequenced during a study of CD8+ T cells in alopecia areata. In this sample, this clone turned up many times. The antigen remains undetermined. The V and J ends lost 8 bases and 3 bases respectively, with 17 bases between them. The germline V gene encodes CDR1 ENHRY and CDR2 SYGVKD. The CDR3 runs 14 residues. In each case, RNA was isolated and then reverse transcribed into cDNA as the sequencing template. Measured with immunoSEQ multiplex PCR; TCRdb has only the in-frame clones, and not every one. The sample lists over 150,000 clones; about 60% were seen once. Described treatment: oral pan-JAK inhibitor, 5-10 mg twice daily. General observations from the study: Any link of baseline CD8+ expansion to response, resting on one nonresponder, remains uncertain.

The source was CD4+ T cells sorted from blood, collected at week 4, from a patient treated with tofacitinib. V and J are TRBV10-3 and TRBJ2-7; D is perhaps TRBD2 (5 bases). This clonotype was obtained from a human donor with alopecia areata. The CDR3 coding sequence is TGTGCCATCTCCGAGGGTGTGCTCAGCTACGAGCAGTACTTC. Translated, it gives CAISEGVLSYEQYF.